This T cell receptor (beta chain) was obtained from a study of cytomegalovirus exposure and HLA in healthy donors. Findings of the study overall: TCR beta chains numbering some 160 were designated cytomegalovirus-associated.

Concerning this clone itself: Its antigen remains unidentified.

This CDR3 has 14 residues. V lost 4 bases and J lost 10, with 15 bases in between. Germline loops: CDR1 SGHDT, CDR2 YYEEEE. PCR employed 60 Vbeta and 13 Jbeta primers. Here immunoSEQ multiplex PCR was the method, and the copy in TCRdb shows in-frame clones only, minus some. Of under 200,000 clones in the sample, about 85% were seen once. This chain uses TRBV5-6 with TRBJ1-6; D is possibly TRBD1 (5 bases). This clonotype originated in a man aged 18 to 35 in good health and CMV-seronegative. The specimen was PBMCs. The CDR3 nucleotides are TGTGCCAGCAGCCCCAGGGCGATCGGGTCACCCCTCCACTTT. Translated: CASSPRAIGSPLHF.